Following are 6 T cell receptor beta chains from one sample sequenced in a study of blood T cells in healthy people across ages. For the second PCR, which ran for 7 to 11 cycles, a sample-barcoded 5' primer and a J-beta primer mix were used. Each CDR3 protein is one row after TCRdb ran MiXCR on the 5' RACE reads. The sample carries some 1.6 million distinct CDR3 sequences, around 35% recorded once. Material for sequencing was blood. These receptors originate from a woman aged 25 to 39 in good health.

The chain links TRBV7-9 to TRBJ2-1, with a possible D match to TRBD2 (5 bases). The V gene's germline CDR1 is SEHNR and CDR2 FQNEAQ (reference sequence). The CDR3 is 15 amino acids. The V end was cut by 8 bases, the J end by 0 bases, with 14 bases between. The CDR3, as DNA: TGTGCCAGCCTGAGCTGGAGGAGCTCCTACAATGAGCAGTTCTTC. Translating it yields CASLSWRSSYNEQFF.

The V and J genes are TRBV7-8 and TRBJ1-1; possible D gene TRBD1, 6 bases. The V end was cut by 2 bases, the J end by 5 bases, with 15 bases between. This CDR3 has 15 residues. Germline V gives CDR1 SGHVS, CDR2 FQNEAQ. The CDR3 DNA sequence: TGTGCCAGCAGCTTATCGGGGGGCGGAAAGACTGAAGCTTTCTTT. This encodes CASSLSGGGKTEAFF.

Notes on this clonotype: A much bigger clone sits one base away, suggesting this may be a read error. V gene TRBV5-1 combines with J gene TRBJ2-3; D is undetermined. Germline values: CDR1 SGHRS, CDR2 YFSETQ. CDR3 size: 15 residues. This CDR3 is CANSLADPSTDTQYF. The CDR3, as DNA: TGCGCCAACAGCTTGGCGGATCCTAGCACAGATACGCAGTATTTT. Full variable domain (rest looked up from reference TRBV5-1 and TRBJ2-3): KAGVTQTPRYLIKTRGQQVTLSCSPISGHRSVSWYQQTPGQGLQFLFEYFSETQRNKGNFPGRFSGRQFSNSRSEMNVSTLELGDSALYLCANSLADPSTDTQYFGPGTRLTVL.

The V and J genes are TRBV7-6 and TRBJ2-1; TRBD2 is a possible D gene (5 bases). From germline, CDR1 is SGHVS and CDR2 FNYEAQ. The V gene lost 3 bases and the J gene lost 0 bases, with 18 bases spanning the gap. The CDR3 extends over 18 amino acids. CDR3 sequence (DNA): TGTGCCAGCAGCTTGAGGGCGGTCCTTACGAGCTCCTACAATGAGCAGTTCTTC. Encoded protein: CASSLRAVLTSSYNEQFF.

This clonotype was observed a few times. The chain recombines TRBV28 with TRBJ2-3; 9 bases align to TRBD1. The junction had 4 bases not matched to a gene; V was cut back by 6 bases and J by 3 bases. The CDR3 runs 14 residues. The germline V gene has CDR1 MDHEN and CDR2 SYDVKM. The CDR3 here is CASRDRGWTDTQYF. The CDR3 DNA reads TGTGCCAGCAGGGACAGGGGATGGACAGATACGCAGTATTTT.

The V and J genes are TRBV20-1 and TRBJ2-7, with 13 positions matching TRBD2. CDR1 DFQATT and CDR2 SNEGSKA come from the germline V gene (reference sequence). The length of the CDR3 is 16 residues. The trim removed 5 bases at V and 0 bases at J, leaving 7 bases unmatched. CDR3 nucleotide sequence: TGCAGTGCTCCCGGGACTAGCGGGGTGGGCTCCTACGAGCAGTACTTC. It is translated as CSAPGTSGVGSYEQYF.